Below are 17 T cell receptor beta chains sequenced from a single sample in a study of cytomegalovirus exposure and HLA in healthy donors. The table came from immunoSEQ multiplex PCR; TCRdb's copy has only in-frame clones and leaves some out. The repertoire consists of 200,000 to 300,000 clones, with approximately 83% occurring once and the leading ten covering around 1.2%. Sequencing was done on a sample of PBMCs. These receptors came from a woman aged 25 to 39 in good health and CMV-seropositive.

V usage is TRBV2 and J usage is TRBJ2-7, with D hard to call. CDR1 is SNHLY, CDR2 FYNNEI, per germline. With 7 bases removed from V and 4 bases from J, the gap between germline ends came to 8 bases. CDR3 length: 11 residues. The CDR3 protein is CASNFLYEQYF. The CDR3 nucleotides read TGTGCCAGCAATTTCCTTTACGAGCAGTACTTC.

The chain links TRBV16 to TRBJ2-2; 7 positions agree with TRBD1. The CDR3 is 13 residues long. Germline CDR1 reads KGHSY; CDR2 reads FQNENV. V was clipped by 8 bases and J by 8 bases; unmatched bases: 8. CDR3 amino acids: CASVTGVGGELFF. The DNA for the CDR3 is TGTGCCAGCGTCACAGGGGTCGGAGGGGAGCTGTTTTTT.

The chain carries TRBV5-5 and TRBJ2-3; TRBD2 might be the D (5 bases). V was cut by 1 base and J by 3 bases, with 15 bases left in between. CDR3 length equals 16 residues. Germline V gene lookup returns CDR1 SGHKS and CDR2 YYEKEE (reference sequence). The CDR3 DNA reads TGTGCCAGCAGCTTGACAGAGGGCGATGGTACAGATACGCAGTATTTT. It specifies CASSLTEGDGTDTQYF.

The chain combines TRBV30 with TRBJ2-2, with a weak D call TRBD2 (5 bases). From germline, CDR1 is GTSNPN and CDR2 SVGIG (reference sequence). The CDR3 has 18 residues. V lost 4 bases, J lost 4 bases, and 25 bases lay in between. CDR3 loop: CAWNIDLVSGVPTGELFF. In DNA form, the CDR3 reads TGTGCCTGGAATATTGATTTAGTTTCCGGGGTCCCCACCGGGGAGCTGTTTTTT.

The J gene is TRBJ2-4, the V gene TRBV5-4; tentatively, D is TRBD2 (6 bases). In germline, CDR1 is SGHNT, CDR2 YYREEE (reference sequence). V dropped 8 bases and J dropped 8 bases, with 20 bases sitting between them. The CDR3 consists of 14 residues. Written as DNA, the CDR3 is TGTGCCAGTTATCGTAGGAGGGAAGCGGACATTCAGTACTTC. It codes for CASYRRREADIQYF.

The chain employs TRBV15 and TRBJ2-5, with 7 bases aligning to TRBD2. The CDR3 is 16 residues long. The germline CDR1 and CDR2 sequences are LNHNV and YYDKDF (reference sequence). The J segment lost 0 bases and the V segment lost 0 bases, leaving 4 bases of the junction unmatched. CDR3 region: CATSREGGGYQETQYF. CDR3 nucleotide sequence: TGTGCCACCAGCAGAGAGGGGGGAGGGTACCAAGAGACCCAGTACTTC.

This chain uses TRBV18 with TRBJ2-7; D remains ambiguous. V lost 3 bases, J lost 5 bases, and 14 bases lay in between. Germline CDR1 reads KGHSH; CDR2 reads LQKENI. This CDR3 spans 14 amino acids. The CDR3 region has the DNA TGTGCCAGCTCACCGCCAGCGATTCGCGACGAGCAGTACTTC. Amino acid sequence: CASSPPAIRDEQYF.

The CDR3 is CAIRLPGLAGGANEQFF. The CDR3 DNA sequence: TGTGCCATCAGATTACCGGGACTAGCGGGAGGGGCCAATGAGCAGTTCTTC. This rearrangement joins TRBV10-3 to TRBJ2-1; 16 bases match TRBD2. Germline V gene sequence: CDR1 ENHRY, CDR2 SYGVKD. The V gene end was trimmed by 6 bases and the J gene end by 6 bases; junction bases not matched to a gene: 8. CDR3 size: 17 residues.

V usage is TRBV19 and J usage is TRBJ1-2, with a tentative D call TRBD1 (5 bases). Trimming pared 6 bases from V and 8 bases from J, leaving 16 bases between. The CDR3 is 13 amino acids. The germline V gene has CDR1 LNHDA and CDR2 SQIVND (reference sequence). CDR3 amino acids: CASSHGSGGGYTF. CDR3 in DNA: TGTGCCAGTAGCCACGGCAGCGGGGGAGGCTACACCTTC.

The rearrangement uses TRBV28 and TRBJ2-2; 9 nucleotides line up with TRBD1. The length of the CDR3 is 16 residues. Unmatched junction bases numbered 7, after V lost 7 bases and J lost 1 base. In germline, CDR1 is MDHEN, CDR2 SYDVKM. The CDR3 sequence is CASTDQGQGNTGELFF. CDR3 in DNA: TGTGCCAGCACAGACCAGGGACAGGGGAACACCGGGGAGCTGTTTTTT. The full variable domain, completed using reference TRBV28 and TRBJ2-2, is DVKVTQSSRYLVKRTGEKVFLECVQDMDHENMFWYRQDPGLGLRLIYFSYDVKMKEKGDIPEGYSVSREKKERFSLILESASTNQTSMYLCASTDQGQGNTGELFFGEGSRLTVL.

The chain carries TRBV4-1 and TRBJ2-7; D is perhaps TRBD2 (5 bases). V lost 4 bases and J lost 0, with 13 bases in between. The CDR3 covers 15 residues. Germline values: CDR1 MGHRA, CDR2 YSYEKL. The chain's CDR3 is CASSPQGTSSYEQYF. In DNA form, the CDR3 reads TGCGCCAGCAGCCCCCAAGGTACTAGCTCCTACGAGCAGTACTTC.

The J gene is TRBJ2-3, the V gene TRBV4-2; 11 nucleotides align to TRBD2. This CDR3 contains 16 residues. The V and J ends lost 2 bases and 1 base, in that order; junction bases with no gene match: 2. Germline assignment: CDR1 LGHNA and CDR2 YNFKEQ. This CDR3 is CASSQPGLAGTDTQYF. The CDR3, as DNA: TGTGCCAGCAGCCAACCGGGACTAGCGGGCACAGATACGCAGTATTTT.

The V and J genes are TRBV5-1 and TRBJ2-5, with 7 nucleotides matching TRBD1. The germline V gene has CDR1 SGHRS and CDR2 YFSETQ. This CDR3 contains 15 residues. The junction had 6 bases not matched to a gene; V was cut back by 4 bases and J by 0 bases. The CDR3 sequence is CASSRTGDYQETQYF. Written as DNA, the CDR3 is TGCGCCAGCAGCCGGACAGGAGATTACCAAGAGACCCAGTACTTC. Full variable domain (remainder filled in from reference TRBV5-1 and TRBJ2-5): KAGVTQTPRYLIKTRGQQVTLSCSPISGHRSVSWYQQTPGQGLQFLFEYFSETQRNKGNFPGRFSGRQFSNSRSEMNVSTLELGDSALYLCASSRTGDYQETQYFGPGTRLLVL.

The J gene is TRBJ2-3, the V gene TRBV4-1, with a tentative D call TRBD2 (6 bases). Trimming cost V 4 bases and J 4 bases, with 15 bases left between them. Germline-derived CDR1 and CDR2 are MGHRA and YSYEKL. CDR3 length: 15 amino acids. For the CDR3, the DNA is TGCGCCAGCAGCCTAAGAGCGGGTTCTTCAGATACGCAGTATTTT. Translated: CASSLRAGSSDTQYF.

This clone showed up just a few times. CDR3 nucleotides: TGTGCCAGCAGCAAAGGCTCGTGGCAGTTTAAATACAATGAGCAGTTCTTC. It is translated as CASSKGSWQFKYNEQFF. The chain employs TRBV21-1 and TRBJ2-1; TRBD1, as called in the table, went unchecked against the DNA. TRBV21-1 is reported as a pseudogene. The CDR3 is made up of 17 amino acids.

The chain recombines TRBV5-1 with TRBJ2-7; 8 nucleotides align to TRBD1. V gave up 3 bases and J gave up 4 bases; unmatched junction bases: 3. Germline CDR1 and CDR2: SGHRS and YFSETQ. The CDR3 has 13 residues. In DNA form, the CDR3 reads TGCGCCAGCAGCTGGGACAGGCTATACGAGCAGTACTTC. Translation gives CASSWDRLYEQYF.

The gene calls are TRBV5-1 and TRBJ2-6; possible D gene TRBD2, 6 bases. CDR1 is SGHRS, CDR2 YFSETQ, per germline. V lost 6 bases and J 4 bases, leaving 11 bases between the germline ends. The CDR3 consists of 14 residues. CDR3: CASTTSKGANVLTF. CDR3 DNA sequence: TGCGCCAGCACTACTAGCAAGGGGGCCAACGTCCTGACTTTC.